This TCR beta chain was sequenced in a study of blood T cell repertoires in COVID-19 (dated by TCRdb to the early 2020s). As for the study more broadly: The collaborator samples originated in the United States, Italy and Spain and spanned the acute and convalescent phases of COVID-19. Subjects who had been exposed to COVID-19, were actively infected with it, or had recovered from it provided the deeply sampled blood TCRbeta repertoires that made up the dataset. Nearly every sample came with metadata listing a de-identified subject ID, COVID-19 status, age in years and sex. The repertoires were released in a freely available public database meant as a resource for research on the immune response to SARS-CoV-2. Where available, HLA class I and class II types were obtained from metadata supplied by the sample provider rather than from assay-based typing. Samples came from the ongoing ImmuneRACE study (first 160 participants) plus 1,254 subjects from 6 global collaborators. The prospective study material was composed of cDNA or gDNA derived from T cells, B-cell-depleted T cells, or PBMCs. The paper's findings and limits, for the study overall: The quantity of clinical and demographic metadata differed by source and by participant and was supplied without curation.

TCRbeta CDR3 regions were amplified from genomic DNA by means of the immunoSEQ Assay, a bias-controlled multiplex PCR. The study's processing was this. The number of nucleated cells in each sample was estimated by amplification of reference gene primers within the assay. To quantify the absolute abundance of each unique TCRbeta CDR3 rearrangement, sequence reads were collapsed and filtered. Productive Simpson clonality was computed per sample as the square root of Simpson's diversity index over productive rearrangements. Sourced from immuneACCESS, this table was stored by TCRdb with only in-frame sequences that have V and J called. A share of the clones is absent; for the studies checked, an unresolved V gene accounts for under half, and the remainder has no known explanation. V and J calls and clone size are those listed in that table; D and trimming were worked out from the DNA. The table for this sample lists 140,000 or so clones; around four fifths of them were counted only once. The ten largest clonotypes hold around 6.5% of the sample.

For this clone: Its binding antigen is unknown. The input lacks base qualities; no much larger clone sits a single base away.

The germline V and J ends show losses of 4 bases and 4 bases respectively, and no gene match explains 6 bases of the junction. CDR1 and CDR2, looked up from the germline V gene, are SGHVS and FQNEAQ. The CDR3, from cysteine to phenylalanine, totals 15 residues. Only the CDR3 portion is preserved as DNA: 45 bases, with reading frame beginning at the first base. Participants in the prospective study were aged 18 to 89 years, lived in some 24 United States geographic areas, and enrolled through a virtual design. Cohort assignment in the prospective study relied on participant-reported clinical history from a screening survey and a study questionnaire. For ImmuneRACE Cohort 3, a participant was defined as recovered based on two consecutive negative NP/OP PCR tests, clearance by a healthcare professional, or resolution of symptoms. In the prospective study, whole blood, serum and a nasopharyngeal or oropharyngeal swab were collected from each participant by mobile phlebotomists. Additional blood draws and questionnaires over a roughly two-month period could optionally be provided by prospective study participants. Prospective study blood samples were shipped either frozen or at room temperature before DNA extraction.

Sequenced: PBMCs or T cells enriched from blood (not recorded which). The chain uses TRBV7-8 and TRBJ2-1; a stretch of 8 junction bases matches TRBD2. The receptor comes from a woman aged 40 to 50 who had recovered from COVID-19. The nucleotide sequence is given as TGTGCCAGCAGCTCAACTAGCGGACAATACAATGAGCAGTTCTTC. The translation is CASSSTSGQYNEQFF. Supplemented by the reference TRBV7-8 and TRBJ2-1 proteins around the CDR3, the complete variable domain is GAGVSQSPRYKVAKRGQDVALRCDPISGHVSLFWYQQALGQGPEFLTYFQNEAQLDKSGLPSDRFFAERPEGSVSTLKIQRTQQEDSAVYLCASSSTSGQYNEQFFGPGTRLTVL.